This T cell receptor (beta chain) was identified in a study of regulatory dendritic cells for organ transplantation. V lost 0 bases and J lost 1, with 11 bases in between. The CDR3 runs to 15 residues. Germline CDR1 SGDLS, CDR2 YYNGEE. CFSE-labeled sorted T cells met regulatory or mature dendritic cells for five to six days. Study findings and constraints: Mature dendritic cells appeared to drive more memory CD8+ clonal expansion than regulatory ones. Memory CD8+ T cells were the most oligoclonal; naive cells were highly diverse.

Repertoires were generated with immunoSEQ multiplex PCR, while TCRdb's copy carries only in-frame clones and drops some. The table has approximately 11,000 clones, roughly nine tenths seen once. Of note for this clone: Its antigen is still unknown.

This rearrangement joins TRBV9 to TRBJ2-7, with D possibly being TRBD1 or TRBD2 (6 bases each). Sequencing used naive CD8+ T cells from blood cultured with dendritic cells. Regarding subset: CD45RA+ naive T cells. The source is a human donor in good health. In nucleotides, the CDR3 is TGTGCCAGCAGCGTAGAGGAGGGGGAATCCTACGAGCAGTACTTC. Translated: CASSVEEGESYEQYF.